A selection of T cell receptor beta chains follows, all from one sample in a study of T cells in Graves' hyperthyroidism and ophthalmopathy. TCRdb reprocessed the multiplex PCR reads with MiXCR, giving one entry per CDR3 protein. The sample shows more than 500,000 distinct CDR3 sequences, over 12% of them seen only once. The sample taken for sequencing was blood. These receptor sequences come from a woman between 40 and 55 years old with Graves' ophthalmopathy. CDR3s include the opening cysteine and the closing phenylalanine or tryptophan. The D gene is left open where the match is weak. Rows may omit the clone size; those that give it use once, few, many or a size class.

CDR3 length,V gene,clone size,D gene,J gene,CDR3 protein,CDR3 DNA
13,TRBV27,many,NA,TRBJ2-7,CASGLNPTYEQYF,TGTGCCAGCGGGTTGAACCCCACCTACGAGCAGTACTTC
14,TRBV29-1,many,NA,TRBJ1-1,CSVDIGVDDTEAFF,TGCAGCGTTGATATAGGGGTAGATGACACTGAAGCTTTCTTT
15,TRBV5-1,few,TRBD1,TRBJ1-2,CASSLDLGQAYGYTF,TGCGCCAGCAGCTTGGACCTGGGACAGGCCTATGGCTACACCTTC
14,TRBV12-3/TRBV12-4,many,NA,TRBJ2-7,CASSLGRRSYEQYF,TGTGCCAGCAGTTTGGGTAGGAGGTCCTACGAGCAGTACTTC
15,TRBV20-1,few,NA,TRBJ1-3,CSALRDGSSGNTIYF,TGCAGTGCCCTCCGGGACGGAAGCTCTGGAAACACCATATATTTT
15,TRBV6-1,many,NA,TRBJ2-5,CASSEAGTFQETQYF,TGTGCCAGCAGTGAAGCGGGAACTTTCCAAGAGACCCAGTACTTC
14,TRBV4-1,NA,NA,TRBJ2-7,CASSHPGLSYEQYF,TGCGCCAGCAGCCACCCGGGACTGTCCTACGAGCAGTACTTC
15,TRBV5-1,many,NA,TRBJ1-1,CASMGRGRESTEAFF,TGCGCCAGTATGGGAAGGGGGAGGGAAAGCACTGAAGCTTTCTTT
13,TRBV24-1,few,NA,TRBJ2-2,CATSDLKFGELFF,TGTGCCACCAGTGATTTGAAATTCGGGGAGCTGTTTTTT
15,TRBV10-3,many,TRBD2,TRBJ2-7,CAISEGLAYYYEQYF,TGTGCCATCAGTGAGGGACTAGCCTATTACTACGAGCAGTACTTC
16,TRBV6-5,many,NA,TRBJ1-1,CASSYSKGAGANEAFF,TGTGCCAGCAGTTACTCAAAAGGGGCAGGAGCTAATGAAGCTTTCTTT
15,TRBV9,many,TRBD1,TRBJ1-2,CASSVLGTGVYGYTF,TGTGCCAGCAGCGTCCTGGGGACAGGCGTCTATGGCTACACCTTC
13,TRBV19,many,NA,TRBJ1-1,CASRAGVNTEAFF,TGTGCCAGTAGGGCAGGGGTTAACACTGAAGCTTTCTTT
12,TRBV19,NA,NA,TRBJ1-2,CASTSDLTGYTF,TGTGCCAGTACCTCCGACCTTACTGGCTACACCTTC
15,TRBV28,many,NA,TRBJ2-7,CASSLAQGMYYEQYF,TGTGCCAGCAGTTTAGCACAGGGTATGTACTACGAGCAGTACTTC
12,TRBV19,many,NA,TRBJ2-3,CASSIRPDTQYF,TGTGCCAGTAGTATTCGTCCAGATACGCAGTATTTT
14,TRBV28,few,TRBD2,TRBJ2-7,CASSFAGGRDEQYF,TGTGCCAGCAGTTTCGCGGGAGGGCGCGACGAGCAGTACTTC
12,TRBV12-3/TRBV12-4,NA,NA,TRBJ1-1,CASSFPGDEAFF,TGTGCCAGCAGTTTCCCAGGGGATGAAGCTTTCTTT
14,TRBV10-3,few,TRBD2,TRBJ2-7,CAIRETSGSSEQYF,TGTGCCATCAGGGAGACTAGCGGGAGTTCCGAGCAGTACTTC
14,TRBV28,many,NA,TRBJ1-5,CASRIPGAGQPQHF,TGTGCCAGCAGAATCCCAGGGGCCGGTCAGCCCCAGCATTTT
17,TRBV6-2/TRBV6-3,many,NA,TRBJ2-7,CASSYPRRETSSYEQYF,TGTGCCAGCAGTTACCCGAGACGGGAAACTAGCTCCTACGAGCAGTACTTC
16,TRBV7-8,many,TRBD1,TRBJ1-1,CASSSSDRGKGTEAFF,TGTGCCAGCAGCTCATCCGACAGGGGTAAAGGCACTGAAGCTTTCTTT
15,TRBV10-3,NA,TRBD2,TRBJ2-7,CAISVSAGGGFEQYF,TGTGCCATCAGTGTGTCAGCGGGAGGAGGTTTCGAGCAGTACTTC
13,TRBV29-1,many,TRBD2,TRBJ2-5,CSVVAGGEKTQYF,TGCAGCGTTGTAGCGGGAGGAGAGAAGACCCAGTACTTC
13,TRBV7-8,many,NA,TRBJ2-5,CASSLAERQTQYF,TGTGCCAGCAGCTTAGCTGAAAGGCAGACCCAGTACTTC
13,TRBV7-6,NA,TRBD2,TRBJ2-7,CASSRSGGWEQYF,TGTGCCAGCAGTCGTAGCGGGGGCTGGGAGCAGTACTTC
15,TRBV28,NA,TRBD2,TRBJ2-7,CASSPGRGNSGGQYF,TGTGCCAGCAGTCCAGGGAGGGGCAATAGTGGCGGGCAGTACTTC
13,TRBV6-1,NA,NA,TRBJ1-2,CASSNPQGSGYTF,TGTGCCAGCAGCAACCCACAGGGCAGCGGCTACACCTTC
15,TRBV19,once,NA,TRBJ1-1,CASSPARDHVEEAFF,TGTGCCAGTAGTCCCGCCCGGGACCACGTAGAGGAAGCTTTCTTT
16,TRBV15,many,TRBD1,TRBJ2-5,CATSGGTGAFGETQYF,TGTGCCACCAGCGGGGGGACAGGGGCGTTTGGAGAGACCCAGTACTTC
14,TRBV12-3/TRBV12-4,NA,NA,TRBJ1-2,CASRKADSDYGYTF,TGTGCCAGCAGGAAAGCGGACAGCGACTATGGCTACACCTTC
13,TRBV20-1,many,NA,TRBJ1-1,CSARDPAGDEAFF,TGCAGTGCTAGGGACCCCGCCGGAGATGAAGCTTTCTTT
14,TRBV12-3/TRBV12-4,many,NA,TRBJ1-1,CASSLVGWVTEAFF,TGTGCCAGCAGTTTGGTGGGTTGGGTTACTGAAGCTTTCTTT
15,TRBV4-1,many,NA,TRBJ1-3,CASSQDRGTGNTIYF,TGCGCCAGCAGCCAAGATCGGGGTACTGGAAACACCATATATTTT
12,TRBV25-1,many,NA,TRBJ2-7,CASSDTSYEQYF,TGTGCCAGCAGTGATACTTCCTACGAGCAGTACTTC
15,TRBV12-3/TRBV12-4,few,NA,TRBJ2-5,CASSLMGKKKETQYF,TGTGCCAGCAGTTTAATGGGGAAAAAGAAAGAGACCCAGTACTTC
14,TRBV30,NA,NA,TRBJ1-1,CATHKTGANTEAFF,TGTGCCACTCACAAGACAGGAGCGAACACTGAAGCTTTCTTT
15,TRBV12-5,many,NA,TRBJ2-5,CASGLVWGSQETQYF,TGTGCTAGTGGTTTGGTATGGGGCAGTCAAGAGACCCAGTACTTC
12,TRBV29-1,NA,NA,TRBJ1-5,CSVGAGTQPQHF,TGCAGCGTTGGAGCAGGGACTCAGCCCCAGCATTTT
14,TRBV28,many,NA,TRBJ1-2,CASSTPTANYGYTF,TGTGCCAGCAGTACCCCGACAGCTAACTATGGCTACACCTTC
17,TRBV20-1,many,NA,TRBJ1-2,CSARDWDRRGKLYGYTF,TGCAGTGCTAGAGACTGGGACCGACGGGGGAAGCTCTATGGCTACACCTTC
15,TRBV4-3,NA,NA,TRBJ1-3,CASSQEARLGNTIYF,TGCGCCAGCAGCCAAGAAGCACGGCTTGGAAACACCATATATTTT